The clone carrying this T cell receptor (beta chain) was observed at least ten times. The data belong to a study of T-cell memory formation after mild COVID-19. TCR alpha and TCR beta cDNA libraries carrying sample barcodes and UMIs were produced by 5'RACE using constant-segment primers. Via MiXCR, TCRdb re-called the 5' RACE reads, giving one row per CDR3 protein. The sample consists of about 38,000 distinct CDR3 sequences, approximately 10% of them appearing once. From germline, CDR1 is LGHDT and CDR2 YNNKEL (reference sequence). The CDR3 loop spans 16 amino acids. Trimming cost V 2 bases and J 11 bases; bases outside gene matches: 15.

The chain employs TRBV3-1 and TRBJ1-1, with 9 bases aligning to TRBD1. This TCR was sampled from a man between 18 and 35 years old who had mild COVID-19 (a few samples of this study predate the infection). Cell type and time point are not known. Sequenced: PBMCs or a T cell subset sorted from them (not recorded which). CDR3 sequence: CASSQNLGPYGTGAFF. The CDR3 DNA reads as TGTGCCAGCAGCCAAAACCTTGGGCCTTACGGGACAGGGGCTTTCTTT.